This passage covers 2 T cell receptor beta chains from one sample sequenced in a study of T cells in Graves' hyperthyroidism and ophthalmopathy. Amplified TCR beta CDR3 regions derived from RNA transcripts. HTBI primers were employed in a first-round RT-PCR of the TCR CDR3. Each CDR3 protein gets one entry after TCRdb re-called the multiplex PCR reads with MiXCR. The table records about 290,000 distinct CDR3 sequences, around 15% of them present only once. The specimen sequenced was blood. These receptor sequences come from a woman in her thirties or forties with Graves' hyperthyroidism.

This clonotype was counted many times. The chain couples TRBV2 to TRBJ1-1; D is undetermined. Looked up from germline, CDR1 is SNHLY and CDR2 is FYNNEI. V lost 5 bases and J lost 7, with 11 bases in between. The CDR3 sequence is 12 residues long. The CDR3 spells CASSFGRLEAFF. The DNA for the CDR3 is TGTGCCAGCAGTTTTGGACGGCTTGAAGCTTTCTTT.

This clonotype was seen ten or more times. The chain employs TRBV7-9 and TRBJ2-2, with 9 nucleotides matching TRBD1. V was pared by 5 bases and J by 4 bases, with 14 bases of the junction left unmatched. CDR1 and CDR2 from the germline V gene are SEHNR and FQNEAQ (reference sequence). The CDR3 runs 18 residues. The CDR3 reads CASSEKDRGSGRTGELFF. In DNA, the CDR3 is TGTGCCAGCAGCGAAAAGGACAGGGGAAGTGGACGCACCGGGGAGCTGTTTTTT.